This T cell receptor (beta chain) stems from a study of blood T cells in healthy people across ages. Together with a sample-barcoded 5' primer, a J-beta primer mix was included in a second PCR lasting about 7 to 12 cycles. TCRdb used MiXCR to reprocess the 5' RACE reads, holding one entry per CDR3 protein. The sample consists of about 510,000 distinct CDR3 sequences, over 25% of them appearing once. Per sample, a minimum of 7 million PBMCs were isolated. The CDR3 covers 15 residues. V shed 3 bases and J shed 2 bases, with 12 bases lying between them. Germline CDR1 and CDR2: MDHEN and SYDVKM. Separately, the same data were catalogued under a study of T cells of mothers and their children. That work states: There were over 8.5 million TCR beta CDR3 reads from each mother and around 2.7 million from each child. Normalized overlap was always slightly, never significantly, higher in related than unrelated mother-child pairs.

The origin of this receptor is a boy aged 2 to 10 in good health. The sequenced sample consisted of blood. The chain links TRBV28 to TRBJ2-3; TRBD2 is a possible D gene (6 bases). The chain's CDR3 is CASSFPGASTDTQYF. CDR3 DNA: TGTGCCAGCAGTTTTCCGGGAGCCTCCACAGATACGCAGTATTTT.